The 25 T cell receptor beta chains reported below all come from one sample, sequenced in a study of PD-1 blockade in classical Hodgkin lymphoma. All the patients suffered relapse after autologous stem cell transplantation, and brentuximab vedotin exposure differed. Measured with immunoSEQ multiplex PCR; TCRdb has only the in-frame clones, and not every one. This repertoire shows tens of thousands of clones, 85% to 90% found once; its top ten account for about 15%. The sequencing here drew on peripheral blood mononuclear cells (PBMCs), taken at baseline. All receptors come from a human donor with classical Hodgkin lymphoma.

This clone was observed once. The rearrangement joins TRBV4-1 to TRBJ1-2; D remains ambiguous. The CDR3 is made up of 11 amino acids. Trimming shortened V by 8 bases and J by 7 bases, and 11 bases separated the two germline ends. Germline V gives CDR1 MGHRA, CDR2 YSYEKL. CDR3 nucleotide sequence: TGCGCCAGCGGATCAAGACTTGGCTACACCTTC. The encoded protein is CASGSRLGYTF.

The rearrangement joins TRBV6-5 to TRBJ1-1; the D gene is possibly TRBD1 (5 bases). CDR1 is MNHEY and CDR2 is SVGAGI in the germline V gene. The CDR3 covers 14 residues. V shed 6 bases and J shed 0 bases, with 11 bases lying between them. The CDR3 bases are TGTGCCAGCAGCTACGGGACCTTGAACACTGAAGCTTTCTTT. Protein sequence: CASSYGTLNTEAFF.

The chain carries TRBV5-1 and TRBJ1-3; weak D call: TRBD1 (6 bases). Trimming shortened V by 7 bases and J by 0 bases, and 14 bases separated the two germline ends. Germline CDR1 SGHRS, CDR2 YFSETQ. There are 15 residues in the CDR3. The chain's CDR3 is CASGHGDNSGNTIYF. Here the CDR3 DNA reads TGCGCCAGCGGTCACGGGGACAACTCTGGAAACACCATATATTTT. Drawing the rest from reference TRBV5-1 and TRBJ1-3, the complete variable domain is KAGVTQTPRYLIKTRGQQVTLSCSPISGHRSVSWYQQTPGQGLQFLFEYFSETQRNKGNFPGRFSGRQFSNSRSEMNVSTLELGDSALYLCASGHGDNSGNTIYFGEGSWLTVV.

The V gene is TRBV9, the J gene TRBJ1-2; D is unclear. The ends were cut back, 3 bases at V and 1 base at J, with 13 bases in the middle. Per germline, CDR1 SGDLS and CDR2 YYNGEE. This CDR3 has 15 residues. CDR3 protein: CASSAGEGFNYGYTF. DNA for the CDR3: TGTGCCAGCAGCGCCGGGGAGGGCTTTAACTATGGCTACACCTTC.

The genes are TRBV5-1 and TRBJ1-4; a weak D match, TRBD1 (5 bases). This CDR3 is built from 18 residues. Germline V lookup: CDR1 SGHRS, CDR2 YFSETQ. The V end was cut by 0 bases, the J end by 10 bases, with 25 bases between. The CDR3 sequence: CASSLDLRGGREVGKLFF. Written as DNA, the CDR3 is TGCGCCAGCAGCTTGGATCTACGGGGGGGTCGAGAAGTAGGAAAACTGTTTTTT.

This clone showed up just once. CDR3 DNA sequence: TGTGCCAGCAGCTATCCTGGACAGAACACTGAAGCTTTCTTT. This encodes CASSYPGQNTEAFF. This chain uses TRBV7-8 with TRBJ1-1; D is possibly TRBD1 (5 bases). Per the germline V gene, CDR1 is SGHVS and CDR2 is FQNEAQ. This CDR3 comprises 14 residues. Trimming pared 4 bases from V and 1 base from J, leaving 10 bases between.

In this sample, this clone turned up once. The CDR3 region is CASSERRATNEKLFF. The CDR3 coding sequence is TGTGCCAGCAGTGAACGGCGTGCAACTAATGAAAAACTGTTTTTT. The V and J genes are TRBV6-1 and TRBJ1-4; D not certain. This CDR3 comprises 15 residues. The V gene lost 2 bases and the J gene lost 0 bases, with 7 bases spanning the gap. The V gene's germline CDR1 is MNHNS and CDR2 SASEGT.

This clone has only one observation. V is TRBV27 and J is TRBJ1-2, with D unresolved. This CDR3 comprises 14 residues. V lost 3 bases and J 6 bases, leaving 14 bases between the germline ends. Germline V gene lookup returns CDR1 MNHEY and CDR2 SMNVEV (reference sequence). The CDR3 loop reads CASSFSDGENGYTF. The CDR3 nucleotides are TGTGCCAGCAGTTTCTCGGACGGGGAGAATGGCTACACCTTC.

CDR3 DNA: TGTGCCAGCAGCTCCTCCGGGGTAGTAACCAATGAGCAGTTCTTC. It codes for CASSSSGVVTNEQFF. This chain connects TRBV7-2 to TRBJ2-1; D may be TRBD2 (5 bases). The CDR3 loop spans 15 amino acids. Trimming took off 4 bases at V and 6 bases at J, with 16 bases between the two ends. Germline V lookup: CDR1 SGHTA, CDR2 FQGNSA.

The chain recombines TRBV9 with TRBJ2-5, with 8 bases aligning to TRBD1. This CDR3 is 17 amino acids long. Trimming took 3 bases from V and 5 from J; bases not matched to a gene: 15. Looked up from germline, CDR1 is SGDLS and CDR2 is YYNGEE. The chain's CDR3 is CASSDSKLGQGRETQYF. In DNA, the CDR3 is TGTGCCAGCAGCGACAGCAAACTAGGACAGGGAAGGGAGACCCAGTACTTC.

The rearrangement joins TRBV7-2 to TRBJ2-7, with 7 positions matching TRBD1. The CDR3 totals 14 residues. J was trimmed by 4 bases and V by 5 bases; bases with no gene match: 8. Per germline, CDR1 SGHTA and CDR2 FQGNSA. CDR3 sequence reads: CASSTAGTVYEQYF. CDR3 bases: TGTGCCAGCAGCACTGCCGGGACAGTATACGAGCAGTACTTC.

DNA for the CDR3: TGTGCCAGCTCACCAACCGGGTACAATTCACCCCTCCACTTT. Its translation: CASSPTGYNSPLHF. This chain connects TRBV18 to TRBJ1-6; D remains unclear. Trimming left V 2 bases short and J 7 bases short, with 9 bases between. The CDR3 spans 14 residues. Germline CDR1 and CDR2: KGHSH and LQKENI.

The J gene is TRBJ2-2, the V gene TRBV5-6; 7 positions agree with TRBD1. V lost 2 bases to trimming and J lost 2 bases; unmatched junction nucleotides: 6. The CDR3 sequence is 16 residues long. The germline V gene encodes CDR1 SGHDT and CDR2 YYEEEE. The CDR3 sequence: CASSLSYRGNTGELFF. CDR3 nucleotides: TGTGCCAGCAGCTTATCGTACAGGGGAAACACCGGGGAGCTGTTTTTT. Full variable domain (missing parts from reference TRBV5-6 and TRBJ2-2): DAGVTQSPTHLIKTRGQQVTLRCSPKSGHDTVSWYQQALGQGPQFIFQYYEEEERQRGNFPDRFSGHQFPNYSSELNVNALLLGDSALYLCASSLSYRGNTGELFFGEGSRLTVL.

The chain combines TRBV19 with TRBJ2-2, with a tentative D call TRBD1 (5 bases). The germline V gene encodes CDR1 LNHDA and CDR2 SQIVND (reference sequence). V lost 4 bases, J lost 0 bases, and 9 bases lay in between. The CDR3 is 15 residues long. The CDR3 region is CASSRTGANTGELFF. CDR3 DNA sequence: TGTGCCAGTAGTAGAACAGGTGCGAACACCGGGGAGCTGTTTTTT.

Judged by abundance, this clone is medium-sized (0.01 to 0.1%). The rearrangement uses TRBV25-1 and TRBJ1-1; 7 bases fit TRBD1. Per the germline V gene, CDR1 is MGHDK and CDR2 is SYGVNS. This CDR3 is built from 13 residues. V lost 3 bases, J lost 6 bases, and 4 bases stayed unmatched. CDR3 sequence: CASSDDRVAEAFF. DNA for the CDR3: TGTGCCAGCAGTGATGACAGGGTGGCTGAAGCTTTCTTT. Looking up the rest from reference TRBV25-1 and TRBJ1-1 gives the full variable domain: EADIYQTPRYLVIGTGKKITLECSQTMGHDKMYWYQQDPGMELHLIHYSYGVNSTEKGDLSSESTVSRIRTEHFPLTLESARPSHTSQYLCASSDDRVAEAFFGQGTRLTVV.

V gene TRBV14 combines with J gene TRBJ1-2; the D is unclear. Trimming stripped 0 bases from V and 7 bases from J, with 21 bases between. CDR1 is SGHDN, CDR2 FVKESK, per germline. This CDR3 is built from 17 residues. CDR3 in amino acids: CASSQDTTPRRGSGYTF. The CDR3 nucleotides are TGTGCCAGCAGCCAAGATACGACTCCACGGCGCGGTAGTGGCTACACCTTC.

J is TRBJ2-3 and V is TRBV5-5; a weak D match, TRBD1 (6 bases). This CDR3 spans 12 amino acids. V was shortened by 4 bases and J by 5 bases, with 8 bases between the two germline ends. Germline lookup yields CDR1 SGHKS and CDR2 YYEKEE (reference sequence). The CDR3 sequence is CASSQGRDTQYF. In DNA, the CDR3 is TGTGCCAGCAGCCAGGGGCGAGATACGCAGTATTTT.

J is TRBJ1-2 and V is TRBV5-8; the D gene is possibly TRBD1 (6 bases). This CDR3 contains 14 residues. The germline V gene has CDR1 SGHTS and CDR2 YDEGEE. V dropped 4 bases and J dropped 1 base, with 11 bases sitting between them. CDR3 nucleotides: TGTGCCAGCAGCGGGGGGGCCAATAACTATGGCTACACCTTC. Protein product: CASSGGANNYGYTF.

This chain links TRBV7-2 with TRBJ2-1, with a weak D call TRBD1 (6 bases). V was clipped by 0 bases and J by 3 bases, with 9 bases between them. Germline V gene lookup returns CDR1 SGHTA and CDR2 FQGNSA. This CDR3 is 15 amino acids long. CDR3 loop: CASSLARGSYNEQFF. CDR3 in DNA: TGTGCCAGCAGCTTAGCAAGGGGGAGCTACAATGAGCAGTTCTTC.

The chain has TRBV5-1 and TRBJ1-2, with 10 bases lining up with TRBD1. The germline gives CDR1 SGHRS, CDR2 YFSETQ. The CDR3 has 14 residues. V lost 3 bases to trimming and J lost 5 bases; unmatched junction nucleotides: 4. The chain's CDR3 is CASSWGDRGYGYTF. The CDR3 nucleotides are TGCGCCAGCAGCTGGGGGGACAGGGGTTATGGCTACACCTTC.

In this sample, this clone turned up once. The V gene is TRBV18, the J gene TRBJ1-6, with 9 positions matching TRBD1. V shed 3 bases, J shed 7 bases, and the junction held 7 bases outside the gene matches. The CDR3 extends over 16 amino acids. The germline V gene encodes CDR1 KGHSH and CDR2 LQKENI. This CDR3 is CASSPDRDRENSPLHF. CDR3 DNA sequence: TGTGCCAGCTCACCGGACCGGGACAGGGAGAATTCACCCCTCCACTTT. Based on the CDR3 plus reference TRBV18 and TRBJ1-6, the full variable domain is NAGVMQNPRHLVRRRGQEARLRCSPMKGHSHVYWYRQLPEEGLKFMVYLQKENIIDESGMPKERFSAEFPKEGPSILRIQQVVRGDSAAYFCASSPDRDRENSPLHFGNGTRLTVT.

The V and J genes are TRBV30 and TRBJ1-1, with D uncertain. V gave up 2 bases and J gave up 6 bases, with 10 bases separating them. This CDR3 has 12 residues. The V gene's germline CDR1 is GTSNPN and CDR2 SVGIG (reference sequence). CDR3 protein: CAWSPRGPEAFF. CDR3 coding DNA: TGTGCCTGGAGTCCCCGTGGGCCTGAAGCTTTCTTT.

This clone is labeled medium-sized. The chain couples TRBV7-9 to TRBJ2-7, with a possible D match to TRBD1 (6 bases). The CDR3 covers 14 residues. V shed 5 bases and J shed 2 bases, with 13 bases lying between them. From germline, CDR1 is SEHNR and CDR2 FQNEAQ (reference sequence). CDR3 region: CASSPTGQTYEQYF. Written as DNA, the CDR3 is TGTGCCAGCAGCCCGACTGGACAGACCTACGAGCAGTACTTC.

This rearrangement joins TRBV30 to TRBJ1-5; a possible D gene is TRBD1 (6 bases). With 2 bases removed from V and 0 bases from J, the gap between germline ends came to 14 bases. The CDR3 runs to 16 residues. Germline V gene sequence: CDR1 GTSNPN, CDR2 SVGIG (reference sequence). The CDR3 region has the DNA TGTGCCTGGAGTAAAGGGGGAGGGATTAGCAATCAGCCCCAGCATTTT. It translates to CAWSKGGGISNQPQHF.

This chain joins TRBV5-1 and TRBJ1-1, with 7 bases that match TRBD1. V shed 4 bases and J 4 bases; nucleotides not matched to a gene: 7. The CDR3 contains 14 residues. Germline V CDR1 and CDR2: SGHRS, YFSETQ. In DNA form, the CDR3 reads TGCGCCAGCAGCACTAATCAGGGGGTCACTGAAGCTTTCTTT. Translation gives CASSTNQGVTEAFF.